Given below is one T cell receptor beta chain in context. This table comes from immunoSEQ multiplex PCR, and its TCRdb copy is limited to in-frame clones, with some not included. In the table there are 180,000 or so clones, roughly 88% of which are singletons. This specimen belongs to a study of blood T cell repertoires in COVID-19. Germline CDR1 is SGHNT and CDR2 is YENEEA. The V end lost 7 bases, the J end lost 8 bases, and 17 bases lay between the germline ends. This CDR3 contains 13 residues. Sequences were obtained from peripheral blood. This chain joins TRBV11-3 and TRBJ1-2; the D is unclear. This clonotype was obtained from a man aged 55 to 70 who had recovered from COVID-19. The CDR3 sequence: CASMGPKLVGYTF. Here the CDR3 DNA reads TGTGCCAGCATGGGCCCTAAGCTGGTCGGCTACACCTTC.